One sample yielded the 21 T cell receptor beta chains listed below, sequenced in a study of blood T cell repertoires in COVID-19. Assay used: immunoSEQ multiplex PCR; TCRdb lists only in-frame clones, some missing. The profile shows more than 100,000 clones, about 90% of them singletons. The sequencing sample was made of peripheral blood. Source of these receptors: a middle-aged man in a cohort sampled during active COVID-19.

The CDR3 DNA follows: TGTGCCAGCCGCCGGCTGAGGCAAGAGACCCAGTACTTC. Protein product: CASRRLRQETQYF. The chain joins TRBV2 to TRBJ2-5; no firm D call. The CDR3 totals 13 residues. CDR1 and CDR2 from the germline V gene are SNHLY and FYNNEI. V lost 8 bases to trimming and J lost 2 bases, with 12 bases between them.

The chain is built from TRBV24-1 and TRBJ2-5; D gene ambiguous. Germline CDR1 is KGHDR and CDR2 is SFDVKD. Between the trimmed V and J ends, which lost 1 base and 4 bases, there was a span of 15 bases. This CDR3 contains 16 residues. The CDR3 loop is CATSDFSGTDPETQYF. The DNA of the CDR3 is TGTGCCACCAGTGATTTTTCAGGTACCGATCCAGAGACCCAGTACTTC.

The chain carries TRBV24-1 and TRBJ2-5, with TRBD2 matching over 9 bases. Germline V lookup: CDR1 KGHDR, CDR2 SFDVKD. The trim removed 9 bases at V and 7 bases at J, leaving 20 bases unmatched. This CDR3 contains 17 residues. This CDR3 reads CATRERIAGAPRGTQYF. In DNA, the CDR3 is TGTGCCACCCGGGAGAGGATAGCGGGGGCTCCGCGGGGGACCCAGTACTTC.

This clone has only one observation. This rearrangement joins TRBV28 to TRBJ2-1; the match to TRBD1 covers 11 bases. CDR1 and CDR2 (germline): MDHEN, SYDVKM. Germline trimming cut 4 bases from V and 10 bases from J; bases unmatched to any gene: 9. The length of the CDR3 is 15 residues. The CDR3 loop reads CASSSPGQGVGEQFF. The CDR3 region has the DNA TGTGCCAGCAGTTCACCGGGACAGGGGGTCGGGGAGCAGTTCTTC.

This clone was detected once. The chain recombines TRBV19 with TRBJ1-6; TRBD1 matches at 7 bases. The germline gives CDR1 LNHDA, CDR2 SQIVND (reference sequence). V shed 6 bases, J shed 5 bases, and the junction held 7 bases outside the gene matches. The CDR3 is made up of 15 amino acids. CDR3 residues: CASSRRDSNNSPLHF. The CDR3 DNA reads TGTGCCAGTAGCCGCCGGGACAGCAATAATTCACCCCTCCACTTT. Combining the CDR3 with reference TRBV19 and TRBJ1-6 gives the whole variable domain DGGITQSPKYLFRKEGQNVTLSCEQNLNHDAMYWYRQDPGQGLRLIYYSQIVNDFQKGDIAEGYSVSREKKESFPLTVTSAQKNPTAFYLCASSRRDSNNSPLHFGNGTRLTVT.

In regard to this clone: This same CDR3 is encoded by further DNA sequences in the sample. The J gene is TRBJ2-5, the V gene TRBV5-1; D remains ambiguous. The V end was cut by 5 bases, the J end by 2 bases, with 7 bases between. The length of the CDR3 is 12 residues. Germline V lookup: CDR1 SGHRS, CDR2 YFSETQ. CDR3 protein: CASSRDQETQYF. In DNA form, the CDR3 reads TGCGCCAGCAGTCGCGATCAAGAGACCCAGTACTTC.

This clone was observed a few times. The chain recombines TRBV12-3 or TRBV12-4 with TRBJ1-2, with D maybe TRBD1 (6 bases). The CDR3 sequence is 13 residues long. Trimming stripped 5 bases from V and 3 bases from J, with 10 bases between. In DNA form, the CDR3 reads TGTGCCAGCAGTGCACAGGGTTACTATGGCTACACCTTC. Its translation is CASSAQGYYGYTF.

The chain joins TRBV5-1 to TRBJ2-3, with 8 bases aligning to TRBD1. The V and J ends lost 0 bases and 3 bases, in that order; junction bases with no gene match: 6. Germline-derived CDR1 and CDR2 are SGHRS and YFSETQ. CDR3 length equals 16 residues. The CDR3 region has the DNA TGCGCCAGCAGCTTGGGACAGGGGAGAACGACAGATACGCAGTATTTT. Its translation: CASSLGQGRTTDTQYF.

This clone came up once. The CDR3 DNA reads TGTGCCAGCAGTTACGGGACACCCAACACTGAAGCTTTCTTT. Its translation: CASSYGTPNTEAFF. The gene calls are TRBV6-5 and TRBJ1-1; maybe TRBD1 (6 bases). Trimming left V 2 bases short and J 2 bases short, with 9 bases between. The CDR3 consists of 14 residues. Germline V gene sequence: CDR1 MNHEY, CDR2 SVGAGI.

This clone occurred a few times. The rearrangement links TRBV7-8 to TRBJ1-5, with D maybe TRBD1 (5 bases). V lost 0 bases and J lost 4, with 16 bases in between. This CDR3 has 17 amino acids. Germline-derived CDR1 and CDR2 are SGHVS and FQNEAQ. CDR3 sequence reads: CASSLANAPGRNQPQHF. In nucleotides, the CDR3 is TGTGCCAGCAGCTTAGCGAATGCGCCAGGGCGGAATCAGCCCCAGCATTTT.

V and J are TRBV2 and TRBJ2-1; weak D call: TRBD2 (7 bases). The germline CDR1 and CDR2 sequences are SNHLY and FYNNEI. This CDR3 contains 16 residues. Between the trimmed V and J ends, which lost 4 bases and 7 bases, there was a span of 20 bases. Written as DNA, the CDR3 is TGTGCCAGCAGTGTTCGTCAGGGGCCGGGGGGAAATGAGCAGTTCTTC. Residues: CASSVRQGPGGNEQFF.

CDR3 protein: CASRQGAGAQPQHF. DNA of the CDR3: TGTGCCAGCAGACAGGGGGCCGGGGCTCAGCCCCAGCATTTT. This chain uses TRBV28 with TRBJ1-5, with 9 bases that match TRBD1. CDR3 length: 14 residues. Unmatched junction bases numbered 6, after V lost 6 bases and J lost 6 bases. The germline V gene encodes CDR1 MDHEN and CDR2 SYDVKM.

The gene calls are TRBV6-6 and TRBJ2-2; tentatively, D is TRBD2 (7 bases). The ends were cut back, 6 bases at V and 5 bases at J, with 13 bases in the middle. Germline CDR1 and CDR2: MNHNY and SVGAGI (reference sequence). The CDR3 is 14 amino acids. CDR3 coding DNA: TGTGCCAGCAGAGGGGGGGCCAGGACCGGGGAGCTGTTTTTT. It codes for CASRGGARTGELFF.

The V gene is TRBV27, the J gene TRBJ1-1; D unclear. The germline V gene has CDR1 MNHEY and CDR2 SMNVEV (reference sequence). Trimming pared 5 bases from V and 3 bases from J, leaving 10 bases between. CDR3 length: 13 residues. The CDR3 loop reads CASSPWRDTEAFF. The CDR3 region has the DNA TGTGCCAGCAGTCCCTGGCGGGACACTGAAGCTTTCTTT.

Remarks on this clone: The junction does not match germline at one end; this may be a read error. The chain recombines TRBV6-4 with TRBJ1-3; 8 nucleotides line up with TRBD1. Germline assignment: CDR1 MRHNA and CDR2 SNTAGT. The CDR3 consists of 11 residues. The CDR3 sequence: CASSSRGQADF. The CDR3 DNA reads TGTGCCAGCAGTTCGAGGGGACAGGCGGATTTT.

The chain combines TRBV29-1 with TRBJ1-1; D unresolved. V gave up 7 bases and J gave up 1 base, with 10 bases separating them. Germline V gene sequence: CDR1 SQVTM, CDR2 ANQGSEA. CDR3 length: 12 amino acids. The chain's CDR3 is CSGGLANTEAFF. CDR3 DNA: TGCAGCGGTGGACTTGCGAACACTGAAGCTTTCTTT.

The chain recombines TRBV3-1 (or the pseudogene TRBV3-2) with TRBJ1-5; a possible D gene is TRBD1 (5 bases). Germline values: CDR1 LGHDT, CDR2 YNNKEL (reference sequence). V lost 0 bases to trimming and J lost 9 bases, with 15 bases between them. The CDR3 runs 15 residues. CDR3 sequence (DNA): TGTGCCAGCAGCCAAGATGTCGGACACGCAGGGCCCCAGCATTTT. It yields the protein CASSQDVGHAGPQHF.

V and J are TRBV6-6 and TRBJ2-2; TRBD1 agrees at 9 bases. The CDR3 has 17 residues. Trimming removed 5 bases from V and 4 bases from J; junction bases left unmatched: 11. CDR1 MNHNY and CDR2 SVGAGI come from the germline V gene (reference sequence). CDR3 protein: CASSLTGTGMSTGELFF. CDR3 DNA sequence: TGTGCCAGCAGTCTAACCGGGACAGGGATGTCCACCGGGGAGCTGTTTTTT.

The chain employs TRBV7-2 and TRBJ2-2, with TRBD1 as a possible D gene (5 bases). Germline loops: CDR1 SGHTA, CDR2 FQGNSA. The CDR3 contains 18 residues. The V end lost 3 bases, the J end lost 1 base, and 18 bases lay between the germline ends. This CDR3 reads CASSFGRVGVLNTGELFF. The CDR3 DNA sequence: TGTGCCAGCAGCTTTGGCAGGGTTGGGGTTTTGAACACCGGGGAGCTGTTTTTT.

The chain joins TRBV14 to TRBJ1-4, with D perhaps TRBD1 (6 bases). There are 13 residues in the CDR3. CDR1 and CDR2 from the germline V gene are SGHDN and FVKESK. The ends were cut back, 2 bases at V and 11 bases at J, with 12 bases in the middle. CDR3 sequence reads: CASSQTRGGKLFF. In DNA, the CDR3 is TGTGCCAGCAGCCAAACGAGGGGGGGGAAACTGTTTTTT.

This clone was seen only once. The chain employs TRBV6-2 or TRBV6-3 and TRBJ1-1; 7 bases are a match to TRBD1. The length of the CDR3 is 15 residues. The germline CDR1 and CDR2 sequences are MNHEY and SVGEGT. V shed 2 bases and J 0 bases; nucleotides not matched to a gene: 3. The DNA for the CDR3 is TGTGCCAGCAGTTACCCGGACAGGCTGAACACTGAAGCTTTCTTT. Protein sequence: CASSYPDRLNTEAFF.